This record covers a single TCR beta chain. Its ends do not fully match the called genes, so a read error is possible. The sample belongs to a study of CD8+CD57+ T cells in acquired aplastic anemia. Germline lookup yields CDR1 ENHRY and CDR2 SYGVKD. The CDR3 extends over 13 amino acids. Profiles of TCR beta VDJ and CDR3 were generated from a genomic DNA template. One entry per CDR3 protein results from TCRdb running MiXCR on the reads. Among some 210,000 distinct CDR3 sequences listed, 61% were seen once. V gene TRBV10-3 combines with J gene TRBJ2-7; tentative D call: TRBD1 (6 bases). Sequencing was carried out using sorted CD4+, CD8+, or CD8+CD57+ T cells (not recorded which) from PBMCs. This sequence was found in a human donor in good health. The CDR3 nucleotides read TGTGTCATCAAAGACAGGTCCTCCTACGAGCAGTACTTC. Encoded protein: CVIKDRSSYEQYF.